At least ten counts were recorded for the clone carrying this T cell receptor (beta chain). Its antigen is undetermined. This specimen comes from a study of blood T cells in healthy people across ages. Study as a whole: About one barcoded beta molecule was captured per two T cells (by template switching). Study observations and caveats: Fewer expanded clones and more diversity marked long-lived versus aged donors.

Researchers isolated at least 7 million PBMCs per sample. The germline V and J ends were trimmed by 3 bases and 4 bases, with 14 bases remaining between them. The CDR3 spans 16 residues. Germline-derived CDR1 and CDR2 are SGHKS and YYEKEE (reference sequence). Primers used in a second PCR of roughly 6 to 11 cycles were a sample-barcoded 5' primer and a J-beta primer mix. Each of the cDNA molecules was tagged by a template-switch adaptor with 12 random nucleotides. In TCRdb, the 5' RACE reads were re-called with MiXCR into one record per CDR3 protein. The profile shows 650,000 to 700,000 distinct CDR3 sequences, approximately 29% of them singletons.

The clonotype originates from a woman older than 75 in good health. The chain couples TRBV5-5 to TRBJ2-6; TRBD1 is a possible D gene (6 bases). Sequencing was carried out using blood. The DNA of the CDR3 is TGTGCCAGCAGCTCCTTGGTGGGGGCGGGGGCCAACGTCCTGACTTTC. Translating gives CASSSLVGAGANVLTF.